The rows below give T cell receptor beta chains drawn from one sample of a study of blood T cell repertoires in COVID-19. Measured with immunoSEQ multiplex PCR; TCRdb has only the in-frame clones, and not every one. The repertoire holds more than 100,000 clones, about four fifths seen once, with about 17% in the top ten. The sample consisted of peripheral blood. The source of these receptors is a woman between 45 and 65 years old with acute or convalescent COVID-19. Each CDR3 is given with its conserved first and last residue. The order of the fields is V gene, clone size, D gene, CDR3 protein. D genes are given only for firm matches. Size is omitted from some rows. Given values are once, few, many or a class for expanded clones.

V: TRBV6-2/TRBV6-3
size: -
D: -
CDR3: CASTPSRLWGESTEAFF

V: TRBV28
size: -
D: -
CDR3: CASSEVRSPLHF

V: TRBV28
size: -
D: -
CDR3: CASSYTRAERYSGANVLTF

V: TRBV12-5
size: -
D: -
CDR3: CASGLGQNSGANVLTF

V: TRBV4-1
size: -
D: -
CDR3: CASSQGENTEAFF

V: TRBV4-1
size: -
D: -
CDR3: CASSQEPRGDTQYF

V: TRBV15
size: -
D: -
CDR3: CATSDWASRGPNEKLFF

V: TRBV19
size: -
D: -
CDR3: CASSIRLQPNNEQFF

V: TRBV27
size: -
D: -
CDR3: CASRADRSSYNEQFF

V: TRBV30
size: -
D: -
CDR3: CAWKQADEQFF

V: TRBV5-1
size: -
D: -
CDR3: CASSFNGPGNTGELFF

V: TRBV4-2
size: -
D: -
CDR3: CASSQDLGFRLASSEQYF

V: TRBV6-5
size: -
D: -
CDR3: CASIHQVPTNEKLFF

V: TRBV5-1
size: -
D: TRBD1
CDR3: CASRHYRGNSYNEQFF

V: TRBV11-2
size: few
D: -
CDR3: CASSLGRVRGFAEAFF

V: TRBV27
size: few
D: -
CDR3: CASSRTVYNEQFF

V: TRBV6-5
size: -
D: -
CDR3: CASSRARDTGELFF

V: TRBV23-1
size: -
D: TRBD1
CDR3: CASSQWTGKTYEQYF

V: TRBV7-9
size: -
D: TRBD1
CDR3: CASSSRTGGPTEAFF

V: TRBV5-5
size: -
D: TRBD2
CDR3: CASSLVAGGVYEQYF

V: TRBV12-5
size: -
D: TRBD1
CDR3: CASGPGTGSPVYNEQFF

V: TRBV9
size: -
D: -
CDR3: CASSDPVTDTQYF

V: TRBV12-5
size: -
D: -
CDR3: CASGLVLTITADTQYF

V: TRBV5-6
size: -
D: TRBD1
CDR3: CASSPDRVDGYTF

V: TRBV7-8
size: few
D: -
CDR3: CASSLDSVIGYTF

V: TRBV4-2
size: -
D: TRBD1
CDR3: CASSQELQGMYEKLFF

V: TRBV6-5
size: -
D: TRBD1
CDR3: CASSGQGWEKLFF

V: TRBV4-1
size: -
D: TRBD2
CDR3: CASSQDAGGTDTQYF

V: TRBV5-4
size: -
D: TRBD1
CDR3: CASSWDSGSTDTQYF

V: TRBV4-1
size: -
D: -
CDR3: CASSLMTDQPQHF

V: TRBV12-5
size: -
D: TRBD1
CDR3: CASGLGPYSGTANNYGYTF

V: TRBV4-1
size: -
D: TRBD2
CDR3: CASSQTGTSLDTQYF

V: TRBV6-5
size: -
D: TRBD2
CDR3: CASKSRRLAADTQYF

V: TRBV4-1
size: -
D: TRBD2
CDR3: CASSQVSSGGAGRNEQFF

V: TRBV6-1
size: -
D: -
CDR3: CASSEALAGNQPQHF

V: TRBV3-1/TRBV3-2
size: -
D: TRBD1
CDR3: CATQDRGNEKLFF

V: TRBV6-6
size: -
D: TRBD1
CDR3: CASSPRTGRGNTEAFF

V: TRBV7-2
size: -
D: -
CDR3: CASSLANSYNSPLHF

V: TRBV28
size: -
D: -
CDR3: CASTEGGYAYGYTF

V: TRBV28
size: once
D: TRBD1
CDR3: CASSPRTGGNTGELFF

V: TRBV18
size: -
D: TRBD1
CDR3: CASSPPKGQGQAPTNEKLFF

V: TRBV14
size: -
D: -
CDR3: CASSQEERLSIPYEQYF

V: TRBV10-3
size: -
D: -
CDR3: CAISESPGDGYTF

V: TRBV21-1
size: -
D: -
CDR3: CASRRTGTGGRNQPQHF

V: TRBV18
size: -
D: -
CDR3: CASSSQFGGSPDTQYF

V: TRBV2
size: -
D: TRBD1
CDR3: CASSTTGGAYEQYF

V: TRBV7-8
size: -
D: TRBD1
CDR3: CASSFGGQGSSYNSPLHF

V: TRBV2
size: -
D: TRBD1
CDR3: CASSGLSDRVGYGYTF

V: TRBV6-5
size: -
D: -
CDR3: CASRDRFSTNQPQHF

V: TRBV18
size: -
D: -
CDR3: CASSPHRDQPQHF

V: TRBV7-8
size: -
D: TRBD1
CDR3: CASSRDRGLNQPQHF

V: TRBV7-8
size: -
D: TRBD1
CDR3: CASSLGQGREQYF

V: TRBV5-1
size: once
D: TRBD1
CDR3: CASREGQGREAFF

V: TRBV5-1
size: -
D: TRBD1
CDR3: CASSADRGEKLFF